The 32 T cell receptor beta chains below all came from one sample that was sequenced in a study of blood T cells in healthy people across ages. A second PCR, run for about 7 to 11 cycles, used a sample-barcoded 5' primer plus a J-beta primer mix. TCRdb ran MiXCR on the 5' RACE reads and lists one entry per CDR3 protein. The sample has hundreds of thousands of distinct CDR3 sequences; around 54% are singletons. The specimen sequenced was blood. The receptors originated from a man aged 60-69 years in good health.

The rearrangement links TRBV20-1 to TRBJ2-7; tentatively, D is TRBD1 (7 bases). Germline V gene data show CDR1 as DFQATT and CDR2 as SNEGSKA (reference sequence). V lost 5 bases and J lost 5, with 10 bases in between. CDR3 size: 11 residues. CDR3: CSAGGGDEQYF. The CDR3 DNA is TGCAGTGCTGGAGGGGGCGACGAGCAGTACTTC.

V gene TRBV5-1 combines with J gene TRBJ2-2, with 7 bases identical to TRBD1. The CDR3 length is 14 residues. J was trimmed by 0 bases and V by 9 bases; bases with no gene match: 5. Germline V gene lookup returns CDR1 SGHRS and CDR2 YFSETQ. The CDR3 DNA is TGCGCCACCTCCGGGACAGCGAACACCGGGGAGCTGTTTTTT. This encodes CATSGTANTGELFF.

This rearrangement joins TRBV5-1 to TRBJ2-5; 8 bases are shared with TRBD2. This CDR3 has 15 amino acids. Germline V gene lookup returns CDR1 SGHRS and CDR2 YFSETQ. V shed 1 base and J 1 base; nucleotides not matched to a gene: 3. The CDR3 sequence: CASSLTGTSQETQYF. The CDR3 bases are TGCGCCAGCAGCTTGACCGGGACTAGCCAAGAGACCCAGTACTTC. Full variable domain (remainder filled in from reference TRBV5-1 and TRBJ2-5): KAGVTQTPRYLIKTRGQQVTLSCSPISGHRSVSWYQQTPGQGLQFLFEYFSETQRNKGNFPGRFSGRQFSNSRSEMNVSTLELGDSALYLCASSLTGTSQETQYFGPGTRLLVL.

The rearrangement joins TRBV10-3 to TRBJ2-5; TRBD2 agrees at 10 bases. The CDR3 contains 14 residues. Germline V gene lookup returns CDR1 ENHRY and CDR2 SYGVKD. V shed 11 bases and J 2 bases; nucleotides not matched to a gene: 8. CDR3 in DNA: TGTGCCGTCTCCGGACTAGCGGATCAAGAGACCCAGTACTTC. Residues: CAVSGLADQETQYF.

This chain uses TRBV29-1 with TRBJ2-3; the match to TRBD2 covers 13 bases. The trim removed 6 bases at V and 3 bases at J, leaving 6 bases unmatched. The CDR3 covers 15 residues. Germline values: CDR1 SQVTM, CDR2 ANQGSEA. Here the CDR3 reads CSVGRTSGRTDTQYF. DNA for the CDR3: TGCAGCGTCGGACGGACTAGCGGGAGAACAGATACGCAGTATTTT.

This chain uses TRBV14 with TRBJ2-7; D uncertain. Deletions cut 1 base from V and 10 bases from J, with 11 bases between. Germline CDR1 is SGHDN and CDR2 is FVKESK. CDR3 size: 12 residues. This chain's CDR3 is CASSQVAHEQYF. The CDR3 nucleotides are TGTGCCAGCAGCCAAGTGGCCCATGAACAGTACTTC.

This clonotype was found a few times. The chain recombines TRBV7-9 with TRBJ2-3, with 9 bases lining up with TRBD1. The CDR3 has 13 amino acids. Germline CDR1 is SEHNR and CDR2 is FQNEAQ (reference sequence). J was trimmed by 4 bases and V by 6 bases; bases with no gene match: 2. The DNA for the CDR3 is TGTGCCAGCAGTCGACAGGGGGCAGATACGCAGTATTTT. This sequence encodes CASSRQGADTQYF.

CDR3 in amino acids: CASSLGIAGVDTQYF. The CDR3 DNA reads TGCGCCAGCAGCTTGGGTATAGCGGGGGTGGATACGCAGTATTTT. The J gene is TRBJ2-3, the V gene TRBV5-1; 9 bases are a match to TRBD2. Germline lookup yields CDR1 SGHRS and CDR2 YFSETQ. The CDR3 has 15 amino acids. The trim removed 0 bases at V and 6 bases at J, leaving 5 bases unmatched. Full variable domain (rest looked up from reference TRBV5-1 and TRBJ2-3): KAGVTQTPRYLIKTRGQQVTLSCSPISGHRSVSWYQQTPGQGLQFLFEYFSETQRNKGNFPGRFSGRQFSNSRSEMNVSTLELGDSALYLCASSLGIAGVDTQYFGPGTRLTVL.

V and J are TRBV18 and TRBJ2-5; 7 bases are shared with TRBD2. The J call is in doubt because the DNA end fits TRBJ2-7 better. CDR1 is KGHSH and CDR2 is LQKENI in the germline V gene. This CDR3 spans 13 amino acids. The CDR3 sequence: CASSPAGVDEQYF. The DNA of the CDR3 is TGTGCCAGCTCACCAGCGGGGGTGGACGAGCAGTACTTC.

This clonotype was counted at least ten times. This sequence joins TRBV12-3 or TRBV12-4 and TRBJ2-7; 7 bases agree with TRBD1. V was clipped by 5 bases and J by 3 bases; unmatched bases: 1. This CDR3 is built from 12 residues. The DNA for the CDR3 is TGTGCCAGCAGTCGGACAGGCTACGAGCAGTACTTC. As protein: CASSRTGYEQYF.

The rearrangement joins TRBV10-3 to TRBJ2-1; 8 bases are shared with TRBD1. Trimming took 7 bases from V and 5 from J; bases not matched to a gene: 4. This CDR3 has 13 amino acids. CDR1 ENHRY and CDR2 SYGVKD come from the germline V gene. The CDR3 region is CAITPGQDNEQFF. The CDR3 bases are TGTGCCATCACCCCGGGACAGGACAATGAGCAGTTCTTC.

The chain recombines TRBV20-1 with TRBJ1-6; D is ambiguous. In germline, CDR1 is DFQATT, CDR2 SNEGSKA (reference sequence). V lost 6 bases, J lost 0 bases, and 15 bases lay in between. The CDR3 is 16 residues long. CDR3 region: CSASGSDRSYNSPLHF. The CDR3 nucleotides are TGCAGTGCCAGCGGTTCCGATCGCTCCTATAATTCACCCCTCCACTTT.

The CDR3 loop reads CASSKARSSYEQYF. In DNA form, the CDR3 reads TGTGCCAGCAGCAAAGCCCGAAGCTCCTACGAGCAGTACTTC. The V and J genes are TRBV21-1 and TRBJ2-7. TRBV21-1 is classified as a pseudogene. The CDR3 loop spans 14 amino acids.

The rearrangement links TRBV6-2 or TRBV6-3 to TRBJ1-1, with D possibly being TRBD1 (5 bases). The CDR3 loop spans 15 amino acids. The V gene lost 2 bases and the J gene lost 6 bases, with 16 bases spanning the gap. Looked up from germline, CDR1 is MNHEY and CDR2 is SVGEGT. This chain's CDR3 is CASSYTLGGAPEAFF. Written as DNA, the CDR3 is TGTGCCAGCAGTTACACCCTTGGAGGGGCCCCTGAAGCTTTCTTT.

The CDR3 DNA reads as TGTGCCAGCTCATCAAGGGCAGGGGGGAAATCACCCCTCCACTTT. Amino acid sequence: CASSSRAGGKSPLHF. This rearrangement joins TRBV18 to TRBJ1-6; 7 bases match TRBD1. CDR3 size: 15 residues. V shed 5 bases and J 10 bases; nucleotides not matched to a gene: 11. Germline loops: CDR1 KGHSH, CDR2 LQKENI.

V usage is TRBV15 and J usage is TRBJ2-3; perhaps TRBD2 as D (7 bases). Trimming left V 5 bases short and J 3 bases short, with 18 bases between. The CDR3 has 16 amino acids. The germline V gene has CDR1 LNHNV and CDR2 YYDKDF (reference sequence). Here the CDR3 DNA reads TGTGCCACCAGCGAGGGGGGGACTGTGGGTACAGATACGCAGTATTTT. It specifies CATSEGGTVGTDTQYF. Complete variable domain (other parts from reference TRBV15 and TRBJ2-3): DAMVIQNPRYQVTQFGKPVTLSCSQTLNHNVMYWYQQKSSQAPKLLFHYYDKDFNNEADTPDNFQSRRPNTSFCFLDIRSPGLGDTAMYLCATSEGGTVGTDTQYFGPGTRLTVL.

This chain connects TRBV10-3 to TRBJ2-1; TRBD2 matches at 13 bases. The V gene end was trimmed by 4 bases and the J gene end by 7 bases; junction bases not matched to a gene: 4. The CDR3 is 15 amino acids. Germline CDR1 ENHRY, CDR2 SYGVKD. The CDR3 spells CAISGLAGGSNEQFF. CDR3 coding DNA: TGTGCCATCAGTGGACTAGCGGGGGGTTCGAATGAGCAGTTCTTC.

This clonotype was found a few times. This chain joins TRBV29-1 and TRBJ1-1, with TRBD1 matching 11 bases. This CDR3 region has 12 residues. The germline V gene encodes CDR1 SQVTM and CDR2 ANQGSEA. J was trimmed by 5 bases and V by 6 bases; bases with no gene match: 2. CDR3 bases: TGCAGCGTGGGACAGGGGGGGACTGAAGCTTTCTTT. Translated, it gives CSVGQGGTEAFF.

Remarks on this clonotype: A read error may be the cause here, since a much bigger clone is one base away. The CDR3 is CAGSWGGNQPQHF. As DNA, the CDR3 is TGTGCCGGCAGTTGGGGGGGCAATCAGCCCCAGCATTTT. The chain uses TRBV27 and TRBJ1-5, with D possibly matching TRBD1 (5 bases). The germline CDR1 and CDR2 sequences are MNHEY and SMNVEV (reference sequence). The CDR3 is made up of 13 amino acids.

This rearrangement joins TRBV6-5 to TRBJ2-1; D call uncertain. Germline V gives CDR1 MNHEY, CDR2 SVGAGI. The V end was cut by 7 bases, the J end by 4 bases, with 14 bases between. The CDR3 is 14 amino acids. CDR3 DNA: TGTGCCAGCACCGACACCCAGGTGTACAATGAGCAGTTCTTC. Its translation is CASTDTQVYNEQFF.

V gene TRBV20-1 combines with J gene TRBJ2-5, with TRBD1 matching over 10 bases. The tail of the sequence fits TRBJ2-7 better, so the J call may be wrong. From germline, CDR1 is DFQATT and CDR2 SNEGSKA (reference sequence). The CDR3 runs to 13 residues. CDR3 in DNA: TGCAGTGCTAGACCGGGACAGGGGTACGAGCAGTACTTC. Encoded protein: CSARPGQGYEQYF.

The chain recombines TRBV19 with TRBJ2-4, with D possibly being TRBD1 or TRBD2 (6 bases each). The J call may be wrong; the DNA end is better matched by TRBJ2-7. Germline values: CDR1 LNHDA, CDR2 SQIVND (reference sequence). The CDR3 consists of 18 residues. CDR3: CASSRLSPGAGASYEQYF. As DNA, the CDR3 is TGTGCCAGTAGTCGTCTCTCCCCGGGGGCAGGGGCCTCCTACGAGCAGTACTTC.

V usage is TRBV6-1 and J usage is TRBJ1-6, with a tentative D call TRBD1 (6 bases). The germline V and J ends were trimmed by 4 bases and 8 bases, with 12 bases remaining between them. Looked up from germline, CDR1 is MNHNS and CDR2 is SASEGT. The CDR3 has 14 amino acids. CDR3 sequence (DNA): TGTGCCAGCAGTGTTGGACAGCCACATTCACCCCTCCACTTT. This sequence encodes CASSVGQPHSPLHF.

The chain joins TRBV3-1 to TRBJ2-1, with D uncertain. V lost 1 base, J lost 10 bases, and 5 bases lay in between. CDR3 length: 11 amino acids. Germline CDR1 LGHDT, CDR2 YNNKEL (reference sequence). CDR3 in DNA: TGTGCCAGCAGCCAAGCGCACGAGCAGTTCTTC. Its translation is CASSQAHEQFF.

This rearrangement joins TRBV27 to TRBJ2-1; TRBD2 might be the D (7 bases). The germline V and J ends were trimmed by 3 bases and 6 bases, with 15 bases remaining between them. The germline V gene encodes CDR1 MNHEY and CDR2 SMNVEV (reference sequence). CDR3 length equals 15 residues. CDR3 region: CASSFGGGAVNEQFF. Written as DNA, the CDR3 is TGTGCCAGCAGTTTCGGAGGGGGGGCGGTCAATGAGCAGTTCTTC.

The gene calls are TRBV29-1 and TRBJ2-4; D call uncertain. V lost 5 bases, J lost 0 bases, and 11 bases lay in between. This CDR3 is built from 14 residues. In germline, CDR1 is SQVTM, CDR2 ANQGSEA. Here the CDR3 reads CSVRAVLAKNIQYF. CDR3 DNA sequence: TGCAGCGTTCGGGCAGTCCTAGCCAAAAACATTCAGTACTTC.

Many counts were recorded for this clonotype. The CDR3 DNA is TGCAGTGCTAGAGTAGCGGGGGGACAAGAGACCCAGTACTTC. It is translated as CSARVAGGQETQYF. The rearrangement joins TRBV20-1 to TRBJ2-5; TRBD2 aligns across 10 bases. The germline V gene encodes CDR1 DFQATT and CDR2 SNEGSKA (reference sequence). J gave up 2 bases and V 1 base, and 1 base lay outside the gene matches. The CDR3 totals 14 residues.

The chain is built from TRBV2 and TRBJ2-7, with D uncertain. The CDR3 covers 12 residues. V lost 8 bases, J lost 7 bases, and 15 bases lay in between. Looked up from germline, CDR1 is SNHLY and CDR2 is FYNNEI. Here the CDR3 DNA reads TGTGCCAGCTCGTGGAATAGGGAAGAGCAGTACTTC. This encodes CASSWNREEQYF.

The rearrangement uses TRBV25-1 and TRBJ2-5, with D uncertain. CDR1 and CDR2 from the germline V gene are MGHDK and SYGVNS. V was shortened by 1 base and J by 1 base, with 7 bases between the two germline ends. CDR3 length: 14 residues. CDR3 amino acids: CASSELGLQETQYF. The CDR3 nucleotides read TGTGCCAGCAGTGAATTAGGCCTCCAAGAGACCCAGTACTTC.

The chain employs TRBV7-2 and TRBJ2-7; no clear D gene. This CDR3 has 15 residues. V was clipped by 4 bases and J by 3 bases, with 16 bases between them. The V gene's germline CDR1 is SGHTA and CDR2 FQGNSA. The CDR3 DNA reads as TGTGCCAGCAGCTCCAGCGCTGACGTGAGCTACGAGCAGTACTTC. The encoded protein is CASSSSADVSYEQYF.

V and J are TRBV11-2 and TRBJ2-5; D gene uncertain. This CDR3 comprises 13 residues. V was cut by 7 bases and J by 2 bases, with 11 bases left in between. The germline V gene has CDR1 SGHAT and CDR2 FQNNGV. The DNA for the CDR3 is TGTGCCAGCAAGATTGGGAATCAAGAGACCCAGTACTTC. Translation gives CASKIGNQETQYF.

This sequence joins TRBV7-2 and TRBJ2-7; 8 positions match TRBD2. The CDR3 contains 14 residues. The germline V gene encodes CDR1 SGHTA and CDR2 FQGNSA. V was clipped by 3 bases and J by 3 bases; unmatched bases: 4. The CDR3 coding sequence is TGTGCCAGCAGCTTTGGGACTAGGCTCTACGAGCAGTACTTC. Translating it yields CASSFGTRLYEQYF.